This T cell receptor (beta chain) was recovered during a study of T cells in Graves' hyperthyroidism and ophthalmopathy. Broader study findings: Most thyroid clonotypes with frequency above 0.001 were detected in blood.

No ophthalmopathy progression within 18 months constituted stable Graves' hyperthyroidism. RNA transcripts served as the template for amplifying TCR beta CDR3 regions. First-round RT-PCR of the TCR CDR3 relied on the HTBI primer set. Via MiXCR, TCRdb re-called the multiplex PCR reads, giving one row per CDR3 protein. The sample holds 45,000 or so distinct CDR3 sequences; around 49% are singletons and the top ten take 30% to 35%. This clonotype is medium-sized by share. Antigen specificity is unknown. Trimming pared 6 bases from V and 9 bases from J, leaving 17 bases between. The length of the CDR3 is 13 residues.

The TCR comes from a woman between 45 and 65 years old with Graves' hyperthyroidism. The genes are TRBV12-3 or TRBV12-4 and TRBJ1-2; the D gene is possibly TRBD1 (5 bases). The sample comprised peripheral blood or thyroid tissue (not recorded which). This chain's CDR3 is CASSPGTDFSYTF. The CDR3 DNA reads as TGTGCCAGCAGCCCCGGGACGGACTTTAGCTACACCTTC.